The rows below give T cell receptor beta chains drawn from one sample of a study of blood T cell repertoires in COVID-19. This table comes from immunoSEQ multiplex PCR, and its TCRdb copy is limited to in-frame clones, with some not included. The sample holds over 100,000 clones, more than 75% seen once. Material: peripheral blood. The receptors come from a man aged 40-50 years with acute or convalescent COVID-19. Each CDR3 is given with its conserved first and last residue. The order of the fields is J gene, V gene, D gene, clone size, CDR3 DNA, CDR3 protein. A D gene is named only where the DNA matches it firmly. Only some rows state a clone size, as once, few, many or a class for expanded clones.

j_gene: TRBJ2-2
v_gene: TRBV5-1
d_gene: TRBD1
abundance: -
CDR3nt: TGCGCCAGCAGCCCTAGAGGGGGACAGGGGAACACCGGGGAGCTGTTTTTT
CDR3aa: CASSPRGGQGNTGELFF

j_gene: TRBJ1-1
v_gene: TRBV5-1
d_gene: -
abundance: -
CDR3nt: TGCGCCAGCAGCTTGGCAGCGCTGAACACTGAAGCTTTCTTT
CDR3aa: CASSLAALNTEAFF

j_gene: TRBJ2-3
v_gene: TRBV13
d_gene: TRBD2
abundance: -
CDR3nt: TGTGCCAGCAGCTTGTGGACTAGCGGGAGGGCCGCCCTTTCCACAGATACGCAGTATTTT
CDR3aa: CASSLWTSGRAALSTDTQYF

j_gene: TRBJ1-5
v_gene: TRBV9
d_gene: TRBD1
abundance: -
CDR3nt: TGTGCCAGCAGCGAGACAGGGGGCCGCAATCAGCCCCAGCATTTT
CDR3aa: CASSETGGRNQPQHF

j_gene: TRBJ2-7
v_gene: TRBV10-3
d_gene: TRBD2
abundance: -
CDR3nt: TGTGCCATCAGTGGAGATAGCGGGGGCTTAGAAGAGCAGTACTTC
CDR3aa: CAISGDSGGLEEQYF

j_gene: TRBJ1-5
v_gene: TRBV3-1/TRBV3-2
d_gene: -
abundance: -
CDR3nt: TGTGCCAGCAGCCAAGGTGCGACTGCGGGAAATCAGCCCCAGCATTTT
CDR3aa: CASSQGATAGNQPQHF

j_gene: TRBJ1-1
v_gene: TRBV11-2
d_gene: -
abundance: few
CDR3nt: TGTGCCAGCAGCCTGAGAGGAGGTGTAAACACTGAAGCTTTCTTT
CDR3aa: CASSLRGGVNTEAFF

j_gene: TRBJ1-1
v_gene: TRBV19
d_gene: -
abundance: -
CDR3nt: TGTGCCAGTAGGCGGGGCAGTATGAACACTGAAGCTTTCTTT
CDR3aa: CASRRGSMNTEAFF

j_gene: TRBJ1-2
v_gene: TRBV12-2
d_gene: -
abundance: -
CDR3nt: TGTGCAAGTCTATATAATTCGTTCTATGGCTACACCTTC
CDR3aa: CASLYNSFYGYTF

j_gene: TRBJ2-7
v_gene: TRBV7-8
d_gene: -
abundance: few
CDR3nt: TGTGCCAGCAGTCGTACAGGGAATATCGTCTCCTACGAGCAGTACTTC
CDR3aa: CASSRTGNIVSYEQYF

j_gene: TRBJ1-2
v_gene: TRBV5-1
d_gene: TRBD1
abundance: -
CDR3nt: TGCGCCAGCACCCCCGGGACAGGGTTGAGTGGCTACACCTTC
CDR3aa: CASTPGTGLSGYTF

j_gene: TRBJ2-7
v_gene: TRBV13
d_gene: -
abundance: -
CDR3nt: TGTGCCAGCAGCTTCCTTAGTGAGGGCGGGGAGCAGTACTTC
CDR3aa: CASSFLSEGGEQYF

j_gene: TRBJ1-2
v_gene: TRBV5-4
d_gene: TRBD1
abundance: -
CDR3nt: TGTGCCAGCAGCTCCCGGACAGGCTATGGCTACACCTTC
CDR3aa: CASSSRTGYGYTF

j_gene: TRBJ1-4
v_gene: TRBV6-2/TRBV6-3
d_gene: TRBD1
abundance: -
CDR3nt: TGTGCCAGCAGTCCCGACAGGGTGTCGGAAAAACTGTTTTTT
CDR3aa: CASSPDRVSEKLFF

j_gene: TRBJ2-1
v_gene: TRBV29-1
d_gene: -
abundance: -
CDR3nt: TGCAGCGTTGCGGCCCTAGCGACCTACAATGAGCAGTTCTTC
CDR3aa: CSVAALATYNEQFF

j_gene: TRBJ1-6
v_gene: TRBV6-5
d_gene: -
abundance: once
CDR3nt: TGTGCCAGCAGTTCCCAGGATCAAGTCTTCAATTCACCCCTCCACTTT
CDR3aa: CASSSQDQVFNSPLHF

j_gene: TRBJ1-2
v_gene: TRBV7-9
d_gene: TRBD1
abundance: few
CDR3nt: TGTGCCAGCAGCTTGCGACAGGGGTACGGTGGCTACACCTTC
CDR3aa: CASSLRQGYGGYTF

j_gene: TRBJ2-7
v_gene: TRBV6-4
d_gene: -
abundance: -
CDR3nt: TGTGCCAGCAGACCCGAGAACAGCCTCCTCTACGAGCAGTACTTC
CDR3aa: CASRPENSLLYEQYF